Shown below are 24 T cell receptor beta chains from a single sample sequenced in a study of CD8 T cells in Susac syndrome. RNA in amounts of roughly 0.45 to 1 ug was reverse transcribed with random hexamers. From the immunoSEQ multiplex PCR reads, TCRdb called clonotypes with MiXCR, one entry per CDR3 protein. The sample holds some 180,000 distinct CDR3 sequences, roughly 94% seen once. The source material was CD4+ T cells from PBMCs. The receptors were sampled from a human donor with Susac syndrome.

The chain combines TRBV29-1 with TRBJ1-2, with 12 nucleotides matching TRBD1. CDR1 and CDR2 from the germline V gene are SQVTM and ANQGSEA. Trimming at V came to 3 bases and at J to 6 bases, leaving 8 bases not matched to a gene. This CDR3 contains 15 residues. The CDR3 loop reads CSVETPGTGGNGYTF. CDR3 nucleotides: TGCAGCGTTGAGACCCCCGGGACAGGGGGCAATGGCTACACCTTC.

Here the CDR3 reads CASNQGQAHGYTF. CDR3 nucleotides: TGTGCCAGCAACCAAGGGCAGGCGCATGGCTACACCTTC. The chain links TRBV6-7 to TRBJ1-2, with unresolved D. TRBV6-7 is an ORF; its function is uncertain. CDR3 length: 13 residues. V lost 7 bases to trimming and J lost 6 bases, with 15 bases between them.

The chain uses TRBV7-2 and TRBJ2-1; 14 bases match TRBD2. The J segment lost 8 bases and the V segment lost 6 bases, leaving 6 bases of the junction unmatched. The CDR3 runs to 15 residues. CDR1 and CDR2 from the germline V gene are SGHTA and FQGNSA. CDR3 sequence reads: CASRNPGLAGDEQFF. Here the CDR3 DNA reads TGTGCCAGCAGAAACCCGGGACTAGCGGGAGATGAGCAGTTCTTC.

This chain joins TRBV10-3 and TRBJ1-4; 7 bases agree with TRBD1. Unmatched junction bases numbered 7, after V lost 6 bases and J lost 3 bases. There are 15 residues in the CDR3. Germline lookup yields CDR1 ENHRY and CDR2 SYGVKD. CDR3 protein: CAISASGTANEKLFF. The CDR3 nucleotides read TGTGCCATCAGCGCCTCCGGGACAGCTAATGAAAAACTGTTTTTT.

The chain recombines TRBV15 with TRBJ2-2, with a possible D match to TRBD2 (5 bases). The germline V gene has CDR1 LNHNV and CDR2 YYDKDF (reference sequence). Trimming shortened V by 0 bases and J by 4 bases, and 15 bases separated the two germline ends. The CDR3 runs to 17 residues. The CDR3 coding sequence is TGTGCCACCAGCAGAGATTATACAGCGGCGGTCACCGGGGAGCTGTTTTTT. It codes for CATSRDYTAAVTGELFF.

V is TRBV6-6 and J is TRBJ2-7; 9 nucleotides align to TRBD1. CDR1 is MNHNY and CDR2 is SVGAGI in the germline V gene (reference sequence). This CDR3 spans 14 amino acids. V lost 2 bases to trimming and J lost 3 bases; unmatched junction nucleotides: 2. CDR3 coding DNA: TGTGCCAGCAGTTACATGGGACAGGGCTACGAGCAGTACTTC. This encodes CASSYMGQGYEQYF.

In nucleotides, the CDR3 is TGTGCCAGCAGGCCGGGACAGGGGTCTACCTACGAGCAGTACTTC. It specifies CASRPGQGSTYEQYF. V gene TRBV6-2 or TRBV6-3 combines with J gene TRBJ2-7, with 10 bases matching TRBD1. V was clipped by 6 bases and J by 2 bases; unmatched bases: 7. Looked up from germline, CDR1 is MNHEY and CDR2 is SVGEGT. The CDR3 loop spans 15 amino acids.

The chain combines TRBV3-1 with TRBJ2-7, with D hard to call. Germline CDR1 is LGHDT and CDR2 is YNNKEL (reference sequence). The length of the CDR3 is 14 residues. V lost 0 bases to trimming and J lost 3 bases, with 9 bases between them. The CDR3 DNA follows: TGTGCCAGCAGCCAAGATCCGCTGGACTACGAGCAGTACTTC. The encoded protein is CASSQDPLDYEQYF.

V gene TRBV28 combines with J gene TRBJ2-5, with 8 bases lining up with TRBD2. The CDR3 length is 15 residues. V was clipped by 5 bases and J by 2 bases; unmatched bases: 7. Germline loops: CDR1 MDHEN, CDR2 SYDVKM. CDR3 in DNA: TGTGCCAGCAGTCAGAGCGGGAGACCTCAAGAGACCCAGTACTTC. This gives the protein CASSQSGRPQETQYF.

This chain uses TRBV2 with TRBJ1-5; no clear D. Germline V gene sequence: CDR1 SNHLY, CDR2 FYNNEI. Trimming removed 4 bases at V and 8 bases at J, with 12 bases between. There are 13 residues in the CDR3. The CDR3, as DNA: TGTGCCAGCAGTGCGATGGGTAGGGAGCCCCAGCATTTT. Protein sequence: CASSAMGREPQHF.

The V call is TRBV29-1, the J call TRBJ1-2; D is undetermined. Germline-derived CDR1 and CDR2 are SQVTM and ANQGSEA. This CDR3 has 13 residues. The V end lost 3 bases, the J end lost 0 bases, and 8 bases lay between the germline ends. The CDR3: CSVDEGTNYGYTF. CDR3 bases: TGCAGCGTTGACGAGGGTACTAACTATGGCTACACCTTC.

The rearrangement links TRBV30 to TRBJ2-7; D remains unclear. Trimming took 4 bases from V and 6 from J, leaving 19 bases between them. The CDR3 totals 14 residues. Germline CDR1 GTSNPN, CDR2 SVGIG (reference sequence). Here the CDR3 reads CAWNPSFLGFEQYF. The DNA of the CDR3 is TGTGCCTGGAATCCCTCGTTCCTAGGGTTCGAGCAGTACTTC.

The V call is TRBV5-1, the J call TRBJ1-1; no reliable D call. The CDR3 has 16 residues. The germline CDR1 and CDR2 sequences are SGHRS and YFSETQ. V dropped 1 base and J dropped 1 base, with 14 bases sitting between them. The CDR3 loop reads CASSLSVARSNTEAFF. CDR3 bases: TGCGCCAGCAGCTTGAGTGTAGCACGGTCGAACACTGAAGCTTTCTTT.

CDR3 DNA: TGTGCCAGCAGCGGGGACAGGGGCCTCTCCTACGAGCAGTACTTC. Protein sequence: CASSGDRGLSYEQYF. The V and J genes are TRBV5-6 and TRBJ2-7; TRBD1 agrees at 10 bases. V shed 4 bases and J 0 bases; nucleotides not matched to a gene: 4. Germline values: CDR1 SGHDT, CDR2 YYEEEE. The CDR3 contains 15 residues.

The CDR3 region has the DNA TGTGCCAGCAGACATAGCGGGAGGGCCTTGCATGAGCAGTTCTTC. Translating it yields CASRHSGRALHEQFF. This chain joins TRBV7-8 and TRBJ2-1; TRBD2 agrees at 11 bases. Trimming took 6 bases from V and 8 from J; bases not matched to a gene: 9. Germline CDR1 SGHVS, CDR2 FQNEAQ. The CDR3 has 15 residues.

V and J are TRBV20-1 and TRBJ2-3, with D perhaps TRBD2 (5 bases). Deletions cut 0 bases from V and 0 bases from J, with 10 bases between. Looked up from germline, CDR1 is DFQATT and CDR2 is SNEGSKA (reference sequence). This CDR3 contains 15 residues. The CDR3 DNA follows: TGCAGTGCTAGAGATGGGAGTCTTAGCACAGATACGCAGTATTTT. This gives the protein CSARDGSLSTDTQYF.

The J gene is TRBJ1-3, the V gene TRBV12-3 or TRBV12-4; no reliable D call. This CDR3 comprises 15 residues. V lost 9 bases, J lost 0 bases, and 15 bases lay in between. The CDR3 loop is CARGSRILSGNTIYF. Here the CDR3 DNA reads TGTGCCAGAGGGTCCCGAATTCTCTCTGGAAACACCATATATTTT.

The chain carries TRBV6-2 or TRBV6-3 and TRBJ1-5; no clear D. The length of the CDR3 is 13 residues. CDR1 is MNHEY and CDR2 is SVGEGT in the germline V gene. V gave up 0 bases and J gave up 7 bases, with 7 bases separating them. The DNA for the CDR3 is TGTGCCAGCAGTTACTCGCGGGGACAGCCCCAGCATTTT. Its protein is CASSYSRGQPQHF.

The rearrangement uses TRBV11-2 and TRBJ2-1, with a tentative D call TRBD2 (6 bases). Germline V gene sequence: CDR1 SGHAT, CDR2 FQNNGV. V was cut by 5 bases and J by 3 bases, with 11 bases left in between. CDR3 size: 14 residues. The CDR3 DNA follows: TGTGCCAGCAGCCTACGGGACTTCTACAATGAGCAGTTCTTC. It translates to CASSLRDFYNEQFF.

The V and J genes are TRBV2 and TRBJ1-2; D possibly corresponds to TRBD1 (6 bases). With 7 bases removed from V and 6 bases from J, the gap between germline ends came to 21 bases. The CDR3 runs to 15 residues. The germline V gene encodes CDR1 SNHLY and CDR2 FYNNEI. CDR3 region: CASKMKDSHLDGYTF. The CDR3 DNA follows: TGTGCCAGCAAAATGAAGGACAGCCACCTAGATGGCTACACCTTC.

The chain is built from TRBV6-6 and TRBJ1-1; possibly TRBD1 for D (5 bases). V lost 10 bases to trimming and J lost 6 bases, with 6 bases between them. This CDR3 has 9 amino acids. Germline values: CDR1 MNHNY, CDR2 SVGAGI (reference sequence). This CDR3 is CAIGAEAFF. The CDR3 DNA reads TGTGCCATAGGGGCTGAAGCTTTCTTT.

The chain joins TRBV11-2 to TRBJ2-2, with 10 bases matching TRBD1. The germline gives CDR1 SGHAT, CDR2 FQNNGV. This CDR3 has 17 amino acids. V gave up 5 bases and J gave up 6 bases; unmatched junction bases: 12. The CDR3 here is CASSGIHRDRGSGELFF. The CDR3 DNA sequence: TGTGCCAGCAGCGGTATACACCGGGACAGGGGATCCGGGGAGCTGTTTTTT.

This clonotype occurred once. The J gene is TRBJ2-5, the V gene TRBV5-1; tentative D call: TRBD2 (7 bases). V was cut by 5 bases and J by 3 bases, with 23 bases left in between. The CDR3 contains 17 residues. Germline V gene data show CDR1 as SGHRS and CDR2 as YFSETQ. CDR3 in DNA: TGCGCCAGCAGTACTACTCCGGGGGCTAGCGGAAAAGAGACCCAGTACTTC. The encoded protein is CASSTTPGASGKETQYF.

V is TRBV5-8 and J is TRBJ1-4; D is unresolved. The V and J ends lost 4 bases and 8 bases respectively, with 18 bases between them. From germline, CDR1 is SGHTS and CDR2 YDEGEE. The CDR3 spans 15 residues. CDR3 amino acids: CASSPSVGPKEKLFF. CDR3 nucleotide sequence: TGTGCCAGCAGCCCGTCGGTCGGACCAAAAGAAAAACTGTTTTTT.